The following is a T cell receptor beta chain sequence with its context. What it binds is unknown. Trimming removed 5 bases from V and 4 bases from J; junction bases left unmatched: 7. The CDR3 runs to 15 residues. CDR1 and CDR2 (germline): SGHRS, YFSETQ. The data belong to a study of cytotoxic CD8 clonotypes in ibrutinib-treated CLL. The wider study: The patient breakdown showed approximately ten relapsed/refractory and roughly 14 treatment-naive cases, with approximately 18 IGHV unmutated. General study findings and limits: At ibrutinib response, clonality increased, and at progression it declined back toward baseline. Exceeding age-matched healthy donors, baseline clonality also tracked the counts of circulating CD8+ T cells. Sampling of sustained-remission and progressing patients occurred at differing times.

The data were produced by immunoSEQ multiplex PCR, yet TCRdb's version contains in-frame clones alone and is incomplete. The table has some 200,000 clones, approximately 70% seen once. Sequenced material: PBMCs, taken after 12 months of ibrutinib treatment. V usage is TRBV5-1 and J usage is TRBJ2-7, with 12 bases that match TRBD2. This clonotype originated in a human donor with chronic lymphocytic leukemia. CDR3 nucleotide sequence: TGCGCCAGCAGACTTGGACTAGCGGGAAAGTACGAGCAGTACTTC. This gives the protein CASRLGLAGKYEQYF.